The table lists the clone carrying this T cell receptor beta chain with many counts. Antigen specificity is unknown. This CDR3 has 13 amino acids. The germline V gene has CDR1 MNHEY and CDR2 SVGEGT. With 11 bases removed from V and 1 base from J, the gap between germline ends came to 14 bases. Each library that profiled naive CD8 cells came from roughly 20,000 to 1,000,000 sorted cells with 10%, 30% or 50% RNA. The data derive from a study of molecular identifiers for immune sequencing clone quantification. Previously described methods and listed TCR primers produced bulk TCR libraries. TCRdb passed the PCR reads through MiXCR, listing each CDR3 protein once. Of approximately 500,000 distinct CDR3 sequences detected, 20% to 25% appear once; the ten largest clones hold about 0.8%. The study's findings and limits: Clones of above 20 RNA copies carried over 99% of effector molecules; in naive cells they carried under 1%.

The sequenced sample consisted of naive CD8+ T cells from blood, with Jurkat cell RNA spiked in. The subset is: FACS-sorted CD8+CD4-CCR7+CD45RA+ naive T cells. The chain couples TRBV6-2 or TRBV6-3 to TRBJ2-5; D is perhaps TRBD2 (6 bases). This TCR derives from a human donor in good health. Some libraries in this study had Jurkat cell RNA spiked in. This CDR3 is CAGGIGVQETQYF. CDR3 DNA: TGTGCCGGAGGGATCGGCGTCCAAGAGACCCAGTACTTC.